This TCR beta chain stems from a study of chemoradiotherapy in HPV16-positive cancers (dated by TCRdb to the early 2020s). Study-wide context: Functional T-cell assays on cells from two HPV16-positive patients defined candidate HPV-specific T-cell clones and common TCR motifs. The study set out to ask whether T-cell immunity against the HPV oncoproteins E6 and E7 changes over the course of chemoradiotherapy and whether that immunity affects survival. The candidate HPV-specific TCRs and motifs were then tracked in TCR repertoires from over 80 patients with HPV-related cancers.

The library was produced with the immunoSEQ multiplex PCR assay. The clones in this table, taken by TCRdb from immuneACCESS, are in-frame only. Not every clone is retained; where verified, under half of the shortfall comes from an unresolved V gene, and the cause of the rest is unknown. Across this sample there are about 2,900 clones, with approximately 87% seen only once. About 4% of the sample is in the top ten clones. On the study overall, not on this receptor specifically: Only a couple of HPV16-positive patients were used to derive the functional definition of HPV-specific T cells, and the survival association was reported for HPV16-positive patients. Expansion of candidate HPV-specific clones and E7-related TCR motifs was observed in the tumor microenvironment during treatment, whereas no such expansion was observed for non-HPV-specific T cells. In HPV16-positive patients, expansion of HPV-responsive T cells during chemoradiotherapy was associated with improved recurrence-free survival.

About this clone itself: Its antigen is not yet known. No base quality values were provided; no much bigger clone lies one nucleotide off.

Repertoires were sampled multiple times during chemoradiotherapy, which allowed clonal expansion in the tumor microenvironment to be followed. There are 15 amino acids in the CDR3, from cysteine to phenylalanine inclusive. Only the CDR3 DNA is retained, 45 bases long and in frame from the first base. CDR1 ENHRY and CDR2 SYGVKD were looked up in the germline V gene. V ends up 7 bases short and J 5 bases short, with an unmatched junction base count of 8. This sequence uses TRBV10-3 and TRBJ1-1, with TRBD1 identical over 12 junction bases. Sample: tumor tissue, taken from a patient who underwent chemoradiotherapy. The clonotype originates from a human donor with HPV-associated anogenital cancer. The DNA sequence is given as TGTGCCATCAATCCGGGACAGGGGGCTTCGACTGAAGCTTTCTTT. Its translation reads: CAINPGQGASTEAFF.